This T cell receptor (beta chain) appears in the sequencing data of a study of CD8+CD57+ T cells in acquired aplastic anemia. For the study at large: Mean DNA quantity obtained from sorted CD4+ and CD8+ cells was about 3 ug. Findings and caveats of the study: Patients versus controls showed no significant CD8+ Simpson's diversity difference.

The CDR3 consists of 17 residues. Germline CDR1 SGHTA, CDR2 FQGNSA. The V and J ends lost 1 base and 0 bases respectively, with 13 bases between them. TCR beta VDJ and CDR3 were profiled, and genomic DNA was the template. MiXCR, run by TCRdb on the reads, gives a single entry per CDR3 protein. Among around 180,000 distinct CDR3 sequences, 55% to 70% were seen once, and the ten largest hold about 50%. Points on this clonotype: Its target is not known.

The specimen was sorted CD4+, CD8+, or CD8+CD57+ T cells (not recorded which) from PBMCs. V is TRBV7-2 and J is TRBJ2-1, with D tentatively TRBD2 (5 bases). The sequence was obtained from a human donor in good health. The CDR3 DNA reads as TGTGCCAGCAGCTTAGGTCCCAGCGGCCTCTCCTACAATGAGCAGTTCTTC. Translated, it gives CASSLGPSGLSYNEQFF.